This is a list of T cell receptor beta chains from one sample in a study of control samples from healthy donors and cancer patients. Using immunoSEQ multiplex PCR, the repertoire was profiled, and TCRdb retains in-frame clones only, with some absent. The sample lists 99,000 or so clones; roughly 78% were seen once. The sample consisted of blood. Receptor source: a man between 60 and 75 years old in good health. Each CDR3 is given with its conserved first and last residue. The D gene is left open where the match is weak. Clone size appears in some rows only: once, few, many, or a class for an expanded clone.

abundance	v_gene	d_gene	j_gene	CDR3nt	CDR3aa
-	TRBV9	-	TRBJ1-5	TGTGCCAGCAGCGCGGACAGCAATCAGCCCCAGCATTTT	CASSADSNQPQHF
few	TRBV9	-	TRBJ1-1	TGTGCCAGCAGTCCCGGCATTGAAGCTTTCTTT	CASSPGIEAFF
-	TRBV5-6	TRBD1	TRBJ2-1	TGTGCCAGCAGTTCTAACGCCGGGACAGGGGGAAATGAGCAGTTCTTC	CASSSNAGTGGNEQFF
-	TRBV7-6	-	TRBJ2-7	TGTGCCAGCAGCTCCGGCGGCACCGGATTGTACGAGCAGTACTTC	CASSSGGTGLYEQYF
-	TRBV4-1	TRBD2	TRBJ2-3	TGCGCCAGCAGCCAAGCGGCGGGGGACTCAGATACGCAGTATTTT	CASSQAAGDSDTQYF
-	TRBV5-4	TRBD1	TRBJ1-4	TGTGCCAGCAGCTTCGACAGGGTGGGGGAAAAACTGTTTTTT	CASSFDRVGEKLFF
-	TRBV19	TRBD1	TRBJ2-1	TGTGCCAGTAGTGTGGACAGGATCTCCTACAATGAGCAGTTCTTC	CASSVDRISYNEQFF
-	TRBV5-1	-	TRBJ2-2	TGCGCCAGCAGAGGGGACACCGGGGAGCTGTTTTTT	CASRGDTGELFF
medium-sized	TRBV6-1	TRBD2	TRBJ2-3	TGTGCCAGCAGTGAAGCAGCGGGGGGGCCAGATACGCAGTATTTT	CASSEAAGGPDTQYF
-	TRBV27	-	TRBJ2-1	TGTGCCAGCAGTTTATCGGTGGCTTCGGTTGAGCAGTTCTTC	CASSLSVASVEQFF
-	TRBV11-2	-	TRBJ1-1	TGTGCCAGCAGCCCGCCGGGACAATGGAACACTGAAGCTTTCTTT	CASSPPGQWNTEAFF
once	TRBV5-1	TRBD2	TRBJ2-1	TGCGCCAGCAGCCTACGGACTAGCGGGTGGGGGGTCAATGAGCAGTTCTTC	CASSLRTSGWGVNEQFF
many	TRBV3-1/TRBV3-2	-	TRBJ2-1	TGTGCCAGCAGCCAAGAATGGAGGGCCTTCAACAATGAGCAGTTCTTC	CASSQEWRAFNNEQFF
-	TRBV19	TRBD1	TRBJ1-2	TGTGCCAGTAGTATCTATGACAGGGGCGACTATGGCTACACCTTC	CASSIYDRGDYGYTF
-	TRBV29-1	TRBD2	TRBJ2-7	TGCAGCGTTGGAATAGCGGGGGGGCTTTCCGGACCCTACGAGCAGTACTTC	CSVGIAGGLSGPYEQYF
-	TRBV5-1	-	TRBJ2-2	TGCGCCAGCAGCCCCCGGGGCCCGAGGGCCACCGGGGAGCTGTTTTTT	CASSPRGPRATGELFF
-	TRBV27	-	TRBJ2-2	TGTGCCAGCAGTGGCAGGGTACGCCTCCACACCGGGGAGCTGTTTTTT	CASSGRVRLHTGELFF
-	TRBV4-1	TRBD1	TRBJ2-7	TGCGCCAGCAGTACCCCGGGACAGGGTATCGAGCAGTACTTC	CASSTPGQGIEQYF
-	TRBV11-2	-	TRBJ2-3	TGTGCCAGCAGCTTAGACCCAGGAGATACGCAGTATTTT	CASSLDPGDTQYF
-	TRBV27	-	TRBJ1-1	TGTGCCAGCAGTTTCCGCAGGGCGAACACTGAAGCTTTCTTT	CASSFRRANTEAFF
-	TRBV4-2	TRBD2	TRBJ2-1	TGTGCCAGCAGCCAAGATGGACTAGCGGGAGGCAATGAGCAGTTCTTC	CASSQDGLAGGNEQFF
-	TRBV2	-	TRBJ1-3	TGTGCCAGTAGAGCGGATCTGGGAAACACCATATATTTT	CASRADLGNTIYF
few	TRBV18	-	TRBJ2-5	TGTGCCAGCTCACCTGATTCTCGACGGACCCAAGAGACCCAGTACTTC	CASSPDSRRTQETQYF
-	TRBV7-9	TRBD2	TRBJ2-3	TGTGCCAGCAGCTTAGCCTACCGGCTAGCGGGAGGGTCAGATACGCAGTATTTT	CASSLAYRLAGGSDTQYF
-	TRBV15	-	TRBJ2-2	TGTGCCACCAGCAGAAGCGGCTATCGGAGTATCACCGGGGAGCTGTTTTTT	CATSRSGYRSITGELFF
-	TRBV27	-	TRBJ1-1	TGTGCCAGCAGTACTAACAGGGTTGGGACTGAAGCTTTCTTT	CASSTNRVGTEAFF
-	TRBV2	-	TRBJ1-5	TGTGCCAGCAGAGGGGTTTATAGCAATCAGCCCCAGCATTTT	CASRGVYSNQPQHF
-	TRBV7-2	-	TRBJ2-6	TGTGCCAGCAGCGTACAAATCTCTGGGGCCAACGTCCTGACTTTC	CASSVQISGANVLTF
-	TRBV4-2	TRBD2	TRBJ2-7	TGTGCCAGCAGCCCTCAGGAGGCGGGAGGCTACGAGCAGTACTTC	CASSPQEAGGYEQYF
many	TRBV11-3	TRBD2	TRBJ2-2	TGTGCCAGCAGCGAGCGGGATCCCGGGGAGCTGTTTTTT	CASSERDPGELFF
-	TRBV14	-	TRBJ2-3	TGTGCCAGCAGCCGGCTGGGGGCTTCAGATACGCAGTATTTT	CASSRLGASDTQYF
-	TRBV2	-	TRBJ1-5	TGTGCCAGCAGCGCTGGGGATAGCAATCAGCCCCAGCATTTT	CASSAGDSNQPQHF
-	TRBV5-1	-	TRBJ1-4	TGCGCCAGCAGCTTGGAGTCCCAGGGCCAAAAACTGTTTTTT	CASSLESQGQKLFF
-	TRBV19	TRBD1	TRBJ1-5	TGTGCCAGTAGCGACCGGGACAGCCGAAATCAGCCCCAGCATTTT	CASSDRDSRNQPQHF
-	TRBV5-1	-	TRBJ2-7	TGCGCCAGCAGCTTGGGGGGCAGAACCTACGAGCAGTACTTC	CASSLGGRTYEQYF
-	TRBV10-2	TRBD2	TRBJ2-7	TGCGCCATCATACCTAGCGGGACCTACGAGCAGTACTTC	CAIIPSGTYEQYF
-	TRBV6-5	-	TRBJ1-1	TGTGCCAGCACTCGTAACACTGAAGCTTTCTTT	CASTRNTEAFF
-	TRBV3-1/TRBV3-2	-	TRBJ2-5	TGTGCCAGCAGCCGCATAGGGACGGGTCGGGAGACCCAGTACTTC	CASSRIGTGRETQYF
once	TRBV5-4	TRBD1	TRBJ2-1	TGTGCCAGCAGCTTACCCGGGACAGTTTACAATGAGCAGTTCTTC	CASSLPGTVYNEQFF